This entry is about one T cell receptor (beta chain). Its antigen is undetermined. An approximately 210 ng quantity of DNA, roughly 29,000 T cell genomes, went into the sorted-subset replicate PCRs. Clones were sequenced by immunoSEQ multiplex PCR, and TCRdb holds only the in-frame ones, with some missing. Among just over 2,000,000 clones listed, about 95% were seen once. There are 14 residues in the CDR3. Germline CDR1 reads LNHDA; CDR2 reads SQIVND (reference sequence). The ends were cut back, 3 bases at V and 6 bases at J, with 15 bases in the middle. Naive CD8 populations comprised CD45RO-negative cells positively selected for CCR7, excluding terminally differentiated effector memory CD45RA+ cells. Donation came from healthy HIV-negative adults that had no recent acute infections or vaccinations. This sample was taken from a study of shared clonotypes between healthy human individuals. Study outcomes and limitations: Naive CD4 clonotypes were shared across several donors at approximately 5.3%. At large depth, rarefaction still showed sorted-subset sequencing to be incomplete.

The origin of this receptor is a man aged 18-30 years in good health. The chain has TRBV19 and TRBJ2-7; possibly TRBD1 or TRBD2 for D (5 bases each). The sequencing input was naive CD8+ T cells sorted from blood. The CDR3 coding sequence is TGTGCCAGTAGTATCCGGGACGGCTATTCCGAGCAGTACTTC. Its protein is CASSIRDGYSEQYF.